This TCR beta chain was observed in a study of T cell responses to AZD1222 COVID-19 vaccine. Assay used: immunoSEQ multiplex PCR; TCRdb lists only in-frame clones, some missing. The sample lists fewer than 120,000 clones, roughly 90% occurring once. Sequenced material: peripheral blood, taken on day 0 of AZD1222 vaccination. The sequence was obtained from an adult in good health.

The CDR3 loop is CASSSAGGIGSPLHF. CDR3 nucleotide sequence: TGTGCCAGTAGTTCCGCAGGGGGCATTGGGTCACCCCTCCACTTT. This chain joins TRBV19 and TRBJ1-6; 8 bases agree with TRBD1. CDR3 length: 15 residues. Looked up from germline, CDR1 is LNHDA and CDR2 is SQIVND (reference sequence). After removal of 5 bases from V and 10 bases from J, the junction contained 10 bases not matched to a gene. The full variable domain, in which reference TRBV19 and TRBJ1-6 provide the parts outside the CDR3, is DGGITQSPKYLFRKEGQNVTLSCEQNLNHDAMYWYRQDPGQGLRLIYYSQIVNDFQKGDIAEGYSVSREKKESFPLTVTSAQKNPTAFYLCASSSAGGIGSPLHFGNGTRLTVT.